This paragraph reports one T cell receptor beta chain. Its antigen is not known. The data originate from a study of cytotoxic CD8 clonotypes in ibrutinib-treated CLL. Study outcomes and limitations: The times at which samples were taken varied between sustained-remission and progressing patients. Upon ibrutinib response clonality rose, and upon progression it fell back toward baseline.

The CDR3 contains 11 residues. The protocol was immunoSEQ multiplex PCR, while the TCRdb copy is restricted to in-frame clones and leaves out a portion. The sample has over 100,000 clones, 75% to 90% seen once. The origin of this receptor is a human donor with chronic lymphocytic leukemia. This chain links TRBV21-1 with TRBJ2-1. TRBV21-1 is classified as a pseudogene. Sequenced material: PBMCs, taken after 24 months of ibrutinib treatment. CDR3 amino acids: CASSKVGPAFF. The CDR3 nucleotides are TGTGCCAGCAGCAAAGTAGGGCCAGCCTTCTTC.